The rows below give T cell receptor beta chains drawn from one sample of a study of cytomegalovirus exposure and HLA in healthy donors. This table comes from immunoSEQ multiplex PCR, and its TCRdb copy is limited to in-frame clones, with some not included. Here the sample spans 100,000 to 150,000 clones, 70% to 90% being singletons. Source material: PBMCs. Every receptor here comes from a man between 18 and 35 years old in good health and CMV-seropositive. Both conserved end residues are part of each CDR3. A D gene is named only where the DNA matches it firmly. Some rows have no size entry. The others give once, few or many, or a class for an expanded clone.

J | D | V | size | DNA | CDR3
TRBJ2-1 | TRBD2 | TRBV5-1 | NA | TGCGCCAGCAGCATAGAGGGACTAGCCTACAATGAGCAGTTCTTC | CASSIEGLAYNEQFF
TRBJ2-7 | TRBD2 | TRBV4-2 | once | TGTGCCAGCAGCCAAGGGGAGGGGAGCTCCTACGAGCAGTACTTC | CASSQGEGSSYEQYF
TRBJ1-1 | NA | TRBV7-2 | NA | TGTGCCAGCAGCTTTAAGGGGGGGAATGAAGCTTTCTTT | CASSFKGGNEAFF
TRBJ2-7 | TRBD2 | TRBV4-1 | NA | TGCGCCAGCAGCCCAAAGGCTAGCGGGACCTACGAGCAGTACTTC | CASSPKASGTYEQYF
TRBJ2-1 | NA | TRBV11-2 | NA | TGTGCCAGCAGCGTGCAGGGGAAGGGGGAGCAGTTCTTC | CASSVQGKGEQFF
TRBJ2-5 | NA | TRBV11-3 | NA | TGTGCCAGCAGCTTGGGGCTCCAAGAGACCCAGTACTTC | CASSLGLQETQYF
TRBJ2-4 | TRBD1 | TRBV11-2 | NA | TGTGCCAGCAGCGGCCGGGGACAGGGAGAAAACATTCAGTACTTC | CASSGRGQGENIQYF
TRBJ1-1 | TRBD1 | TRBV19 | NA | TGTGCCAGTAGTCCACCCAGGGGGGTCACTGAAGCTTTCTTT | CASSPPRGVTEAFF
TRBJ1-1 | NA | TRBV11-2 | NA | TGTGCCAGCAGCTTAGTCCTAAACTCCATGAACACTGAAGCTTTCTTT | CASSLVLNSMNTEAFF
TRBJ2-7 | TRBD2 | TRBV4-1 | NA | TGCGCCAGCAGCCTCGGACTAGCCAACTACGAGCAGTACTTC | CASSLGLANYEQYF
TRBJ1-3 | NA | TRBV7-2 | NA | TGTGCCAGCAGCTTGGGCACCCCGAGCTCTGGAAACACCATATATTTT | CASSLGTPSSGNTIYF
TRBJ2-2 | NA | TRBV5-1 | many | TGCGCCAGCAGCTACGGACAACCCGGGGAGCTGTTTTTT | CASSYGQPGELFF
TRBJ2-3 | TRBD1 | TRBV30 | NA | TGTGCCTGGAGATTGACAGGGACAGATACGCAGTATTTT | CAWRLTGTDTQYF
TRBJ2-7 | NA | TRBV7-6 | NA | TGTGCCAGCAGCTTAAATGGCCCAGACGAGCAGTACTTC | CASSLNGPDEQYF
TRBJ1-1 | TRBD1 | TRBV16 | NA | TGTGCCAGCAGCCAATTCCGAAGGACAGGGGATACTGAAGCTTTCTTT | CASSQFRRTGDTEAFF
TRBJ2-7 | TRBD1 | TRBV18 | once | TGTGCCAGCTCACCAGGGCGACAGGGTTACTACGAGCAGTACTTC | CASSPGRQGYYEQYF
TRBJ1-2 | NA | TRBV2 | few | TGTGCCAGCAGTGACCGGGGGGCTACCTATGGCTACACCTTC | CASSDRGATYGYTF
TRBJ2-1 | TRBD2 | TRBV27 | NA | TGTGCCAGCAGCCTCCTCGGGGGGAAGGAGCAGTTCTTC | CASSLLGGKEQFF
TRBJ1-5 | NA | TRBV4-3 | NA | TGCGCCAGCAGCCAAGATCATAGTAGCAATCAGCCCCAGCATTTT | CASSQDHSSNQPQHF
TRBJ2-7 | TRBD1 | TRBV4-1 | NA | TGCGCCAGCAGCACCCCCGACAGGGTGTTCGGATTCGAGCAGTACTTC | CASSTPDRVFGFEQYF
TRBJ2-5 | TRBD2 | TRBV27 | NA | TGTGCCAGCAGTTCCACTAGCGGGGGGCTCCAAGAGACCCAGTACTTC | CASSSTSGGLQETQYF
TRBJ2-5 | TRBD2 | TRBV7-2 | NA | TGTGCCAGCAGAACTAGCGGGGGGCAAGAGACCCAGTACTTC | CASRTSGGQETQYF
TRBJ1-2 | NA | TRBV7-2 | once | TGTGCCAGCAGCTTATCGGGGGGTTCAGATGGCTACACCTTC | CASSLSGGSDGYTF
TRBJ2-6 | TRBD1 | TRBV6-1 | NA | TGTGCCAGCAGAGAAACAGGGGTTGTATCTGGGGCCAACGTCCTGACTTTC | CASRETGVVSGANVLTF
TRBJ2-1 | NA | TRBV30 | NA | TGTGCCTGGAGTTCTGGGGCCAGCAATGAGCAGTTCTTC | CAWSSGASNEQFF
TRBJ2-3 | NA | TRBV11-2 | NA | TGTGCCAGCAGCTTAGTAACCCGGGTACTAGAAACAGATACGCAGTATTTT | CASSLVTRVLETDTQYF
TRBJ2-7 | NA | TRBV19 | NA | TGTGCCAGTAGTAACCGGGATCCTAACGGGGCCTACGAGCAGTACTTC | CASSNRDPNGAYEQYF
TRBJ2-7 | TRBD1 | TRBV5-1 | NA | TGCGCCAGCAGCATCGGACAGGGTGGCGACGAGCAGTACTTC | CASSIGQGGDEQYF
TRBJ1-1 | TRBD1 | TRBV19 | NA | TGTGCCAGTAGTAAACGACAGGGTGGTGAAGCTTTCTTT | CASSKRQGGEAFF
TRBJ2-5 | NA | TRBV30 | NA | TGTGCCTGGAGCCAGGGAGAGACCCAGTACTTC | CAWSQGETQYF
TRBJ1-5 | NA | TRBV19 | NA | TGTGCCAGCATCGACTCGGACAGATTCAATCAGCCCCAGCATTTT | CASIDSDRFNQPQHF
TRBJ2-7 | NA | TRBV7-9 | once | TGTGCCAGCAGCCCCTCTGCGGGCGAGCAGTACTTC | CASSPSAGEQYF
TRBJ1-1 | NA | TRBV29-1 | few | TGCAGCGTTGAAGATCTGGCCCTTGAAGCTTTCTTT | CSVEDLALEAFF
TRBJ2-7 | NA | TRBV2 | NA | TGTGCCAGCAGCAGGGAAGGTTGGGAGCAGTACTTC | CASSREGWEQYF
TRBJ2-7 | TRBD1 | TRBV19 | NA | TGTGCCAGTAGTATGTGGGGACAGTTTGTTGCCTACGAGCAGTACTTC | CASSMWGQFVAYEQYF
TRBJ1-5 | NA | TRBV28 | NA | TGTGCCAGCAGTGGCGAAACAGCCTGGAATCAGCCCCAGCATTTT | CASSGETAWNQPQHF
TRBJ1-1 | NA | TRBV4-2 | NA | TGTGCCAGCAGCCCCAATTCCGGTGAAAACACTGAAGCTTTCTTT | CASSPNSGENTEAFF
TRBJ2-2 | NA | TRBV5-4 | NA | TGTGCCAGCAGCTTGGCCGGGAACACCGGGGAGCTGTTTTTT | CASSLAGNTGELFF
TRBJ2-7 | TRBD1 | TRBV4-2 | NA | TGTGCCAGCAGCCAAGGGAAGACAGGGGGGTTCTACGAGCAGTACTTC | CASSQGKTGGFYEQYF
TRBJ1-1 | TRBD1 | TRBV7-9 | few | TGTGCCAGCAGCCAATACAGGGGAACTGAAGCTTTCTTT | CASSQYRGTEAFF
TRBJ1-2 | TRBD1 | TRBV27 | NA | TGTGCCAGCAGTTTTCTCGGACAGGAGAGTACTTACTATGGCTACACCTTC | CASSFLGQESTYYGYTF
TRBJ2-5 | TRBD2 | TRBV7-2 | NA | TGTGCCAGCAGCTTCCTTGGGACTAGCGGGGAGACCCAGTACTTC | CASSFLGTSGETQYF
TRBJ2-2 | NA | TRBV5-4 | NA | TGTGCCAGCAGCTTCATGCAGGGGATGGCCGGGGAGCTGTTTTTT | CASSFMQGMAGELFF
TRBJ1-2 | NA | TRBV7-9 | NA | TGTGCCAGCTTCCCCATTGGCTACACCTTC | CASFPIGYTF
TRBJ2-5 | TRBD1 | TRBV7-9 | NA | TGTGCCAGCAGCTACAGGGGTTCGGCGAGTCAAGAGACCCAGTACTTC | CASSYRGSASQETQYF
TRBJ1-1 | NA | TRBV29-1 | NA | TGCAGCGTTGAGTCACAGTGGAACACTGAAGCTTTCTTT | CSVESQWNTEAFF
TRBJ1-1 | NA | TRBV5-4 | NA | TGTGCCAGCAGCTTGGCCGAGCAGGGAAACACTGAAGCTTTCTTT | CASSLAEQGNTEAFF
TRBJ1-2 | TRBD1 | TRBV6-1 | NA | TGTGCCTCGGACAGGGACTATGGCTACACCTTC | CASDRDYGYTF
TRBJ2-7 | TRBD1 | TRBV10-3 | once | TGTGCCATCAGTGAAGGGGGACAGGGGGCCTCCTACGAGCAGTACTTC | CAISEGGQGASYEQYF
TRBJ2-5 | TRBD2 | TRBV13 | NA | TGTGCCAGCAGCTTAAGGTCTAGCGGGGGGCAGGAGACCCAGTACTTC | CASSLRSSGGQETQYF
TRBJ2-3 | TRBD2 | TRBV28 | NA | TGTGCCAGCACCTCCGGCGGACTAGCGGGGACAGATACGCAGTATTTT | CASTSGGLAGTDTQYF